These 9 T cell receptor beta chains share one sample of origin, sequenced in a study of shared clonotypes between healthy human individuals. Sequencing was performed with immunoSEQ multiplex PCR; in TCRdb, only in-frame clones are kept and a portion is missing. The data show about 2,100,000 clones, with under 95% seen just once and more than 1.5% held by the top ten. CD45RO-negative, CCR7-selected cells formed the naive CD8 fraction, which excluded terminally differentiated effector memory CD45RA+ cells. The source material was naive CD8+ T cells from PBMCs. The source is a man younger than 30 in good health. Some clones in this sample may be carry-over from other donors' samples.

The chain carries TRBV4-1 and TRBJ2-7; D might be TRBD1 (7 bases). The V end lost 0 bases, the J end lost 7 bases, and 22 bases lay between the germline ends. The V gene's germline CDR1 is MGHRA and CDR2 YSYEKL. This CDR3 is built from 17 residues. The CDR3, as DNA: TGCGCCAGCAGCCAAGAATGGGGCGGGACAGCCTTTGAAGAGCAGTACTTC. Its translation: CASSQEWGGTAFEEQYF.

The chain is built from TRBV4-3 and TRBJ2-7, with TRBD1 matching 7 bases. From germline, CDR1 is LGHNA and CDR2 YSLEER. After removal of 0 bases from V and 2 bases from J, the junction contained 10 bases not matched to a gene. The length of the CDR3 is 17 residues. The CDR3: CASSQDLRRTGTYEQYF. For the CDR3, the DNA is TGCGCCAGCAGCCAAGATTTGAGGAGGACAGGCACCTACGAGCAGTACTTC.

The rearrangement joins TRBV15 to TRBJ1-5; TRBD1 might be the D (5 bases). Per germline, CDR1 LNHNV and CDR2 YYDKDF (reference sequence). Trimming shortened V by 0 bases and J by 4 bases, and 10 bases separated the two germline ends. The CDR3 runs 15 residues. CDR3 sequence (DNA): TGTGCCACCAGCAGAGATGGGGGGAAGAATCAGCCCCAGCATTTT. It codes for CATSRDGGKNQPQHF.

The chain carries TRBV10-2 and TRBJ2-7; 10 bases match TRBD2. Trimming cost V 8 bases and J 3 bases; bases outside gene matches: 4. The germline V gene has CDR1 WSHSY and CDR2 SAAADI. The CDR3 covers 13 residues. The CDR3 DNA reads as TGCGCCAGCGGGCTAGCGGGAGACTACGAGCAGTACTTC. Translated: CASGLAGDYEQYF.

The rearrangement uses TRBV15 and TRBJ2-1; 9 positions agree with TRBD2. Germline V gene data show CDR1 as LNHNV and CDR2 as YYDKDF (reference sequence). CDR3 size: 19 residues. J gave up 6 bases and V 5 bases, and 20 bases lay outside the gene matches. The CDR3 sequence is CATSPGQREVHDYLNEQFF. The CDR3 DNA reads TGTGCCACCAGCCCAGGGCAGCGGGAGGTACACGACTACCTCAATGAGCAGTTCTTC. Complete variable domain (other parts from reference TRBV15 and TRBJ2-1): DAMVIQNPRYQVTQFGKPVTLSCSQTLNHNVMYWYQQKSSQAPKLLFHYYDKDFNNEADTPDNFQSRRPNTSFCFLDIRSPGLGDTAMYLCATSPGQREVHDYLNEQFFGPGTRLTVL.

The chain is built from TRBV6-6 and TRBJ2-7; no firm D call. Germline assignment: CDR1 MNHNY and CDR2 SVGAGI (reference sequence). CDR3 length equals 14 residues. The V and J ends lost 2 bases and 2 bases respectively, with 10 bases between them. The CDR3 loop reads CASSYAVGAYEQYF. As DNA, the CDR3 is TGTGCCAGCAGTTACGCGGTAGGAGCCTACGAGCAGTACTTC.

The chain combines TRBV5-4 with TRBJ2-1, with no clear D. V was clipped by 5 bases and J by 9 bases, with 12 bases between them. CDR3 size: 12 residues. Germline CDR1 reads SGHNT; CDR2 reads YYREEE (reference sequence). CDR3 amino acids: CASSYDFLEQFF. CDR3 nucleotides: TGTGCCAGCAGTTACGACTTTCTTGAGCAGTTCTTC.

The chain links TRBV27 to TRBJ2-7, with 9 positions matching TRBD2. CDR1 and CDR2 from the germline V gene are MNHEY and SMNVEV (reference sequence). The CDR3 loop spans 14 amino acids. V trimming: 4 bases; J trimming: 5 bases; junction bases outside the gene matches: 6. CDR3 nucleotide sequence: TGTGCCAGCAGTTGGGGGGCTAGCGGGAACGAGCAGTACTTC. It translates to CASSWGASGNEQYF.

V usage is TRBV27 and J usage is TRBJ2-3; the match to TRBD2 covers 12 bases. Trimming cost V 6 bases and J 7 bases; bases outside gene matches: 8. From germline, CDR1 is MNHEY and CDR2 SMNVEV (reference sequence). This CDR3 is 15 amino acids long. The CDR3 sequence is CASSPYRTSGNTQYF. The CDR3 DNA reads as TGTGCCAGCAGCCCATATAGGACTAGCGGGAATACGCAGTATTTT.